This T cell receptor (beta chain) came from a study of shared clonotypes between healthy human individuals. Study details: Contributing individuals were two females and a few males aged 18 to 49. Whole-study results and caveats: The genetic and exposure-history diversity represented was limited by few donors. The sampled material consisted only of blood, and tissue repertoires are likely to differ.

None of the donors, who were healthy HIV-negative adults, had recently had acute infections or vaccinations. This clone appeared a single time. Antigen specificity is unknown. Using immunoSEQ multiplex PCR, the repertoire was profiled, and TCRdb retains in-frame clones only, with some absent. The sample lists some 500,000 clones, roughly three quarters occurring once. After removal of 5 bases from V and 15 bases from J, the junction contained 11 bases not matched to a gene. This CDR3 comprises 14 residues. Germline V gene lookup returns CDR1 MNHNY and CDR2 SVGAGI (reference sequence). The chain joins TRBV6-6 to TRBJ2-1; 12 nucleotides align to TRBD1. Specimen: PBMCs. The clonotype was recovered from a woman between 35 and 50 years old in good health. Some clones in this sample may be carry-over from other donors' samples. The CDR3 here is CASSTGTGGGLAFF. In nucleotides, the CDR3 is TGTGCCAGCAGTACCGGGACAGGGGGCGGCTTAGCGTTCTTC.